The clone carrying this T cell receptor (beta chain) was found a few times. No antigen is known for it. The donor group consisted entirely of healthy Caucasians. This entry comes from a study of identical twins. The CDR3 contains 16 residues. Deletions cut 6 bases from V and 5 bases from J, with 20 bases between. In germline, CDR1 is KGHSH, CDR2 LQKENI. Carrying unique molecular identifiers, the cDNA also gained a universal primer site through template switching. TCRdb fed the 5' RACE reads into MiXCR, producing one record per CDR3 protein. Here the sample spans roughly 280,000 distinct CDR3 sequences, 8.5% to 9.5% being singletons. Study observations and caveats: High-abundance cord blood beta clonotypes had fewer insertions; memory repertoires showed none. Modelling underestimated the level of out-of-frame TCR alpha sharing observed in monozygotic twins.

These data were likewise used in another study, on yellow fever vaccine responses in identical twins.

This clonotype was sampled from a young woman in good health. V usage is TRBV18 and J usage is TRBJ2-1; the D gene is possibly TRBD1 (5 bases). Specimen: CD8+ T cells sorted from blood. The CDR3 loop is CASSDPRKRQNNEQFF. The CDR3, as DNA: TGTGCCAGCTCCGACCCCAGAAAGCGACAGAACAATGAGCAGTTCTTC.